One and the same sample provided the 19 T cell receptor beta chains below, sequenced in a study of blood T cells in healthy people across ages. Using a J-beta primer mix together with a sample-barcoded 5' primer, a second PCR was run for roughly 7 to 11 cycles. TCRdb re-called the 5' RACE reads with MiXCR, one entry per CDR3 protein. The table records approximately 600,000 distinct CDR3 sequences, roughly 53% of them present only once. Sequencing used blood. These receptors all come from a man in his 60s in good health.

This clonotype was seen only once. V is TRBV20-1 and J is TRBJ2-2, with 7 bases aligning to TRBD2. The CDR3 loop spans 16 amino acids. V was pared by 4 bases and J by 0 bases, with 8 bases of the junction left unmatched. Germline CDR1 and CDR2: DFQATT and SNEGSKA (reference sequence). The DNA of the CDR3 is TGCAGTGCTACTCCCCGGGGGAGGGCGAACACCGGGGAGCTGTTTTTT. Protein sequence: CSATPRGRANTGELFF.

The CDR3 protein is CASSPDRAGQPQHF. In DNA, the CDR3 is TGTGCCAGCAGCCCCGACAGGGCGGGTCAGCCCCAGCATTTT. The V and J genes are TRBV5-5 and TRBJ1-5; 7 nucleotides match TRBD1. Germline V gives CDR1 SGHKS, CDR2 YYEKEE (reference sequence). The CDR3 contains 14 residues. V dropped 4 bases and J dropped 6; count of bases not matched to a gene: 7.

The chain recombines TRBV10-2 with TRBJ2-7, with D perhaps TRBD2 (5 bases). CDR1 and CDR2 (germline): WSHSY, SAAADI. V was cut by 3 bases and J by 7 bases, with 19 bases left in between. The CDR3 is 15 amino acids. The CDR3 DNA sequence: TGCGCCAGCAGTGAAAGCGGCACCTCCTACAATGAGCAGTACTTC. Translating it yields CASSESGTSYNEQYF.

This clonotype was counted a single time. CDR3 in DNA: TGTGCCAGCAGTTACTCATCCCGGGACGACCAAGAGACCCAGTACTTC. Translated, it gives CASSYSSRDDQETQYF. The V call is TRBV6-6, the J call TRBJ2-5; D could derive from TRBD1 or TRBD2 (5 bases each). Germline CDR1 reads MNHNY; CDR2 reads SVGAGI (reference sequence). The V end lost 0 bases, the J end lost 0 bases, and 11 bases lay between the germline ends. This CDR3 comprises 16 residues.

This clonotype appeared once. CDR3 coding DNA: TGCGCCAGCAGCCTAACAATTGGTGCGGGACTAGGAGGTACAGATACGCAGTATTTT. This gives the protein CASSLTIGAGLGGTDTQYF. The chain uses TRBV4-1 and TRBJ2-3; 8 nucleotides line up with TRBD2. There are 19 residues in the CDR3. Unmatched junction bases numbered 18, after V lost 4 bases and J lost 3 bases. Germline-derived CDR1 and CDR2 are MGHRA and YSYEKL.

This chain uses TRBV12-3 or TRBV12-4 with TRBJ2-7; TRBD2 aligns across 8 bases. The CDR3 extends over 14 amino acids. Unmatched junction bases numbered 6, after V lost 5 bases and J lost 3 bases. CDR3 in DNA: TGTGCCAGCAGTGCCCGGGGGGGAGACTACGAGCAGTACTTC. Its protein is CASSARGGDYEQYF.

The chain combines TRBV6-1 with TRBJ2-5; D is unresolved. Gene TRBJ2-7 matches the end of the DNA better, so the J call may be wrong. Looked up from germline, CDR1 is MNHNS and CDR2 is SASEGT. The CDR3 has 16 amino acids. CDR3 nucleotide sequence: TGTGCCAGCAGTCCGCACCGGGCCCGAGTCTCCTACGAGCAGTACTTC. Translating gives CASSPHRARVSYEQYF.

As DNA, the CDR3 is TGCAGCGTACCCAAGCCGGACGGGAACTATGGCTACACCTTC. Its translation: CSVPKPDGNYGYTF. This chain uses TRBV29-1 with TRBJ1-2, with D unresolved. The V and J ends lost 6 bases and 2 bases respectively, with 16 bases between them. This CDR3 has 14 amino acids. Germline V CDR1 and CDR2: SQVTM, ANQGSEA.

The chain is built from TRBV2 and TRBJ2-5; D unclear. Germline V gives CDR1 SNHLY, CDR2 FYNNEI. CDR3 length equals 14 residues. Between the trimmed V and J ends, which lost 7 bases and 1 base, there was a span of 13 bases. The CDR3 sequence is CASKRSGAQETQYF. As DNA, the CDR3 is TGTGCCAGCAAGAGGTCAGGAGCCCAAGAGACCCAGTACTTC.

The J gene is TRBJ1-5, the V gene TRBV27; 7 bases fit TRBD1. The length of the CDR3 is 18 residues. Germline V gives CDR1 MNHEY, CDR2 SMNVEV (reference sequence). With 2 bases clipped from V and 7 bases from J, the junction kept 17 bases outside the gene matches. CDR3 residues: CASSLRAPGQSEYQPQHF. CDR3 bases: TGTGCCAGCAGTTTAAGGGCGCCGGGACAGTCTGAGTACCAGCCCCAGCATTTT.

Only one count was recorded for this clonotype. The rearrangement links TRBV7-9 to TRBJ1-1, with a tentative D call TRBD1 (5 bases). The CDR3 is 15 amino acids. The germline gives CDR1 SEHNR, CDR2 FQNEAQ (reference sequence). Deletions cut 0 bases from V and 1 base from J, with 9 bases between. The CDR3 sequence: CASSLAGGQNTEAFF. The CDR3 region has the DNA TGTGCCAGCAGCTTAGCGGGAGGACAGAACACTGAAGCTTTCTTT.

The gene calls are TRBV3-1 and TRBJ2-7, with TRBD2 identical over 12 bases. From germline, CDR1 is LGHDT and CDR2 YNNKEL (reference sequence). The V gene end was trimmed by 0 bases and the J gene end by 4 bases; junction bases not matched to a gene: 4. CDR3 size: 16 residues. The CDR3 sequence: CASSQETSGGRYEQYF. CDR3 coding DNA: TGTGCCAGCAGCCAAGAGACTAGCGGGGGCCGATACGAGCAGTACTTC.

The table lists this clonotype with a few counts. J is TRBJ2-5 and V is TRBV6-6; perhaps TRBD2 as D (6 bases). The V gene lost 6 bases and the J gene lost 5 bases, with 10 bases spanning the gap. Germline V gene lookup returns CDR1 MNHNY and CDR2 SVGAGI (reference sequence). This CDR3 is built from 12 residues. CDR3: CASSGLYETQYF. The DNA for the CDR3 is TGTGCCAGCAGCGGACTATACGAGACCCAGTACTTC.

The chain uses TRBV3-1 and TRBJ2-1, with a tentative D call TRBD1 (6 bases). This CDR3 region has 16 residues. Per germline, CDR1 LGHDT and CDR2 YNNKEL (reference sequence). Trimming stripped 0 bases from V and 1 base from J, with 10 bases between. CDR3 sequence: CASSQDWTVSYNEQFF. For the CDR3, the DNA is TGTGCCAGCAGCCAAGACTGGACAGTTTCCTACAATGAGCAGTTCTTC.

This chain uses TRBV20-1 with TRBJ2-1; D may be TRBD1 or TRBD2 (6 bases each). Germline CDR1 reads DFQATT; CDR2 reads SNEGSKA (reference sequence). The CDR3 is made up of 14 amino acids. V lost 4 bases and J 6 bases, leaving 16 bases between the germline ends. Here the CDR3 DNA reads TGCAGTGCTACCGGGACGGGGGCCGGCAATGAGCAGTTCTTC. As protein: CSATGTGAGNEQFF.

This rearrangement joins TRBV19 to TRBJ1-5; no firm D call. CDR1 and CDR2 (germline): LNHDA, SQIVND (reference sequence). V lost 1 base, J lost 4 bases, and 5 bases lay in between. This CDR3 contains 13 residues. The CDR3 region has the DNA TGTGCCAGTAGTATAGCCAGAAATCAGCCCCAGCATTTT. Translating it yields CASSIARNQPQHF.

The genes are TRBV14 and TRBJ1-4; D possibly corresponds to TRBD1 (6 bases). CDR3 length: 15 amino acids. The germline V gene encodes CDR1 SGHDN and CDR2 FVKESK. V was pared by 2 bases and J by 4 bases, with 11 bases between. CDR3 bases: TGTGCCAGCAGCCAACAAGCCAGGGGTAATGAAAAACTGTTTTTT. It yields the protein CASSQQARGNEKLFF. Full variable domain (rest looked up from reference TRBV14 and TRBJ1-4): EAGVTQFPSHSVIEKGQTVTLRCDPISGHDNLYWYRRVMGKEIKFLLHFVKESKQDESGMPNNRFLAERTGGTYSTLKVQPAELEDSGVYFCASSQQARGNEKLFFGSGTQLSVL.

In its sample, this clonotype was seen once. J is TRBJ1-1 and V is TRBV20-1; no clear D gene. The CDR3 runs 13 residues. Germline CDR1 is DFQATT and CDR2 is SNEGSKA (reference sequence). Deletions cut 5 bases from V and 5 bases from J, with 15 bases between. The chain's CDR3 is CSALSRGGTEAFF. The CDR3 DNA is TGCAGTGCTCTTAGCCGGGGTGGGACTGAAGCTTTCTTT.

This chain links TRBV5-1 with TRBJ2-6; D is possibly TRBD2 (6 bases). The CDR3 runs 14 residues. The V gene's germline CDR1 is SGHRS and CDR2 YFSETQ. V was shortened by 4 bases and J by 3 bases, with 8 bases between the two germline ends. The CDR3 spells CASSRLGGANVLTF. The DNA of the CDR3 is TGCGCCAGCAGCCGACTAGGTGGGGCCAACGTCCTGACTTTC.